Included here is one T cell receptor (beta chain) sequence, with context. Its target is unknown. This sample is part of a study of T cells in localized non-small cell lung cancer. TCRdb keeps only in-frame clones here, not all; method: immunoSEQ multiplex PCR. Among 45,000 to 60,000 clones listed, about nine tenths were seen once. Study-wide results and limits: The highest T cell clonality was in uninvolved adjacent lung, above tumor.

Trimming cost V 4 bases and J 6 bases; bases outside gene matches: 7. CDR3 length: 15 amino acids. Germline assignment: CDR1 LNHDA and CDR2 SQIVND (reference sequence). The TCR sequence derives from a woman aged 35 to 75 with stage I lung adenocarcinoma. The V call is TRBV19, the J call TRBJ1-5; 9 bases agree with TRBD1. Source: peripheral blood, taken before any cancer treatment. The CDR3 region is CASSTGQGFGQPQHF. The DNA of the CDR3 is TGTGCCAGTAGTACTGGACAGGGGTTCGGTCAGCCCCAGCATTTT. Variable domain in full (rest from reference TRBV19 and TRBJ1-5): DGGITQSPKYLFRKEGQNVTLSCEQNLNHDAMYWYRQDPGQGLRLIYYSQIVNDFQKGDIAEGYSVSREKKESFPLTVTSAQKNPTAFYLCASSTGQGFGQPQHFGDGTRLSIL.